One and the same sample provided the 9 T cell receptor beta chains below, sequenced in a study of blood T cell repertoires in COVID-19. Clones were read by immunoSEQ multiplex PCR, and TCRdb kept only the in-frame ones, dropping some. The table shows about 69,000 clones, with 65% to 90% occurring only once. Sequenced sample: peripheral blood. Source of these receptors: a man older than 75 with acute or convalescent COVID-19.

This sequence joins TRBV5-1 and TRBJ2-7; 8 bases match TRBD1. The germline CDR1 and CDR2 sequences are SGHRS and YFSETQ. The V and J ends lost 3 bases and 5 bases, in that order; junction bases with no gene match: 4. The CDR3 covers 13 residues. The CDR3 sequence: CASSWTGYDEQYF. The CDR3 region has the DNA TGCGCCAGCAGCTGGACAGGGTACGACGAGCAGTACTTC.

The chain is built from TRBV7-2 and TRBJ1-2; tentative D call: TRBD1 (6 bases). The CDR3 runs to 14 residues. The germline V and J ends were trimmed by 1 base and 8 bases, with 14 bases remaining between them. CDR1 and CDR2 from the germline V gene are SGHTA and FQGNSA. CDR3 bases: TGTGCCAGCAGCTTAGAATGGGTTCAGGGGGGCTACACCTTC. Translation: CASSLEWVQGGYTF.

V usage is TRBV4-3 and J usage is TRBJ2-1, with TRBD1 as a possible D gene (5 bases). V lost 0 bases to trimming and J lost 10 bases, with 16 bases between them. The CDR3 is made up of 15 amino acids. The germline CDR1 and CDR2 sequences are LGHNA and YSLEER. The CDR3 loop reads CASSQDTPGWGEQFF. For the CDR3, the DNA is TGCGCCAGCAGCCAAGATACCCCAGGTTGGGGCGAGCAGTTCTTC.

The genes are TRBV12-3 or TRBV12-4 and TRBJ2-1; TRBD1 matches at 10 bases. The J segment lost 8 bases and the V segment lost 8 bases, leaving 6 bases of the junction unmatched. The CDR3 is 13 amino acids. CDR3 sequence: CASHRQGADEQFF. In DNA, the CDR3 is TGTGCCAGCCATAGACAGGGGGCCGATGAGCAGTTCTTC.

The chain uses TRBV27 and TRBJ2-3; possibly TRBD1 for D (6 bases). V was shortened by 3 bases and J by 8 bases, with 12 bases between the two germline ends. CDR3 length: 13 residues. Germline V gene sequence: CDR1 MNHEY, CDR2 SMNVEV (reference sequence). CDR3 in DNA: TGTGCCAGCAGTTTTTACAGGGATGGTACGCAGTATTTT. Protein: CASSFYRDGTQYF.

J is TRBJ1-1 and V is TRBV3-1 (or the pseudogene TRBV3-2); weak D call: TRBD1 (5 bases). The CDR3 is 18 amino acids. Germline CDR1 and CDR2: LGHDT and YNNKEL (reference sequence). Trimming shortened V by 2 bases and J by 4 bases, and 23 bases separated the two germline ends. The CDR3 DNA reads TGTGCCAGCAGCCAACTCGCCACAGGAACAAGGTCGGGCACTGAAGCTTTCTTT. Its translation is CASSQLATGTRSGTEAFF.

This chain joins TRBV19 and TRBJ2-1; 12 nucleotides match TRBD1. Germline V gives CDR1 LNHDA, CDR2 SQIVND (reference sequence). V shed 3 bases and J 15 bases; nucleotides not matched to a gene: 12. CDR3 size: 15 residues. CDR3 nucleotide sequence: TGTGCCAGTAGTATTGGGACAGGGGGCGCAACCCCAACGTTCTTC. This codes for CASSIGTGGATPTFF.

This clone was detected once. The chain has TRBV6-5 and TRBJ1-1, with unresolved D. V gave up 2 bases and J gave up 4 bases, with 8 bases separating them. The CDR3 spans 13 residues. From germline, CDR1 is MNHEY and CDR2 SVGAGI. The chain's CDR3 is CASSYLGGTEAFF. The CDR3 coding sequence is TGTGCCAGCAGTTACCTTGGCGGCACTGAAGCTTTCTTT.

The chain recombines TRBV2 with TRBJ2-2; the match to TRBD2 covers 11 bases. The junction had 6 bases not matched to a gene; V was cut back by 4 bases and J by 5 bases. The CDR3 has 16 residues. CDR1 is SNHLY, CDR2 FYNNEI, per germline. CDR3 in amino acids: CASSALAGGPTGELFF. The CDR3 nucleotides are TGTGCCAGCAGTGCTCTAGCGGGAGGTCCAACCGGGGAGCTGTTTTTT.